The 26 T cell receptor beta chains in this list originate from one sample, sequenced in a study of blood T cells in healthy people across ages. Using a J-beta primer mix together with a sample-barcoded 5' primer, a second PCR was run for about 6 to 11 cycles. TCRdb passed the 5' RACE reads through MiXCR, listing each CDR3 protein once. Of roughly 700,000 distinct CDR3 sequences in the sample, 45% to 50% were seen once. The sample was blood. The receptors were gathered from a woman aged 55-69 years in good health.

The V call is TRBV2, the J call TRBJ2-3; D is uncertain. Trimming removed 10 bases at V and 1 base at J, with 15 bases between. This CDR3 has 14 residues. CDR1 is SNHLY, CDR2 FYNNEI, per germline. The CDR3 DNA reads TGTGCCATTAATGGGGTTCGAGGCACAGATACGCAGTATTTT. Protein: CAINGVRGTDTQYF.

This clonotype showed up just a few times. The chain combines TRBV20-1 with TRBJ1-5; D uncertain. CDR3 size: 12 residues. V shed 0 bases and J shed 12 bases, with 12 bases lying between them. Germline V gene lookup returns CDR1 DFQATT and CDR2 SNEGSKA (reference sequence). CDR3 bases: TGCAGTGCTAGAGATCCGACGGCGATCCAGCATTTT. Amino acid sequence: CSARDPTAIQHF.

In this sample, this clonotype turned up once. The chain has TRBV9 and TRBJ2-5; D might be TRBD1 (7 bases). CDR1 SGDLS and CDR2 YYNGEE come from the germline V gene. V was clipped by 2 bases and J by 7 bases, with 21 bases between them. The CDR3 has 16 residues. The CDR3 DNA follows: TGTGCCAGCAGCGTTTCCTCAGGGGGGTCGTTGGGGACCCAGTACTTC. Its translation is CASSVSSGGSLGTQYF.

This chain's CDR3 is CASSQEDRGNSPLHF. CDR3 DNA sequence: TGCGCCAGCAGCCAGGAAGACAGGGGAAATTCACCCCTCCACTTT. The chain links TRBV4-3 to TRBJ1-6; 8 bases align to TRBD1. This CDR3 spans 15 amino acids. The V gene end was trimmed by 3 bases and the J gene end by 7 bases; junction bases not matched to a gene: 5. CDR1 and CDR2 from the germline V gene are LGHNA and YSLEER.

With regard to this clonotype: This clone may be a read error of a much larger clone one base away. This chain links TRBV12-3 or TRBV12-4 with TRBJ1-4; D perhaps matches TRBD1 (6 bases). The CDR3 runs to 16 residues. The CDR3: CVSSIEGRGRGEKLFF. CDR3 nucleotides: TGTGTCAGCAGTATAGAGGGGCGGGGGCGTGGGGAAAAACTGTTTTTT.

This chain links TRBV7-2 with TRBJ1-2; 7 bases agree with TRBD1. V was clipped by 10 bases and J by 4 bases; unmatched bases: 9. The germline gives CDR1 SGHTA, CDR2 FQGNSA. This CDR3 has 13 residues. CDR3 protein: CANTDRVGYGYTF. Written as DNA, the CDR3 is TGTGCCAACACCGACAGGGTGGGCTATGGCTACACCTTC.

The CDR3 reads CSASEGSNDYTF. The CDR3 DNA sequence: TGCAGTGCTAGTGAAGGGAGCAACGACTACACCTTC. The chain is built from TRBV20-1 and TRBJ1-2; D unclear. The length of the CDR3 is 12 residues. From germline, CDR1 is DFQATT and CDR2 SNEGSKA (reference sequence). Trimming pared 3 bases from V and 10 bases from J, leaving 15 bases between.

This CDR3 reads CAISRSTGGFFEQYF. The CDR3 DNA sequence: TGTGCCATCAGTCGATCGACAGGGGGCTTTTTCGAGCAGTACTTC. The rearrangement joins TRBV10-3 to TRBJ2-7; 10 positions agree with TRBD1. Per the germline V gene, CDR1 is ENHRY and CDR2 is SYGVKD. Losses at the gene ends were 5 bases for V and 6 bases for J; bases not matched to a gene: 10. The CDR3 covers 15 residues.

Notes on this clonotype: A read error may produce the germline difference seen at one junction end. V gene TRBV2 combines with J gene TRBJ2-7; D is possibly TRBD2 (5 bases). Germline V gives CDR1 SNHLY, CDR2 FYNNEI. There are 14 residues in the CDR3. The CDR3 DNA is TGTGCCAGCAGCCCCGGACTGAAAGCCTACGAGAAGTACTTC. Its translation is CASSPGLKAYEKYF.

This sequence joins TRBV10-3 and TRBJ2-7; no definite D call. Per the germline V gene, CDR1 is ENHRY and CDR2 is SYGVKD. The length of the CDR3 is 10 residues. The V end lost 10 bases, the J end lost 6 bases, and 10 bases lay between the germline ends. CDR3 protein: CATGGIEQYF. The CDR3 nucleotides read TGTGCCACCGGTGGGATCGAGCAGTACTTC.

V and J are TRBV7-2 and TRBJ2-5; a possible D gene is TRBD1 (6 bases). Germline values: CDR1 SGHTA, CDR2 FQGNSA. This CDR3 is built from 15 residues. Trimming took 1 base from V and 4 from J, leaving 13 bases between them. The DNA of the CDR3 is TGTGCCAGCAGCTTAGTTGTGGGGGCGGGAGAGACCCAGTACTTC. Translating gives CASSLVVGAGETQYF.

The chain links TRBV20-1 to TRBJ2-5, with D perhaps TRBD2 (6 bases). The J call could be wrong; TRBJ2-7 is a better fit for the DNA end. The CDR3 is made up of 13 amino acids. The germline gives CDR1 DFQATT, CDR2 SNEGSKA (reference sequence). Written as DNA, the CDR3 is TGCAGTGCTAGACCACGACTAGATCGCGAGCAGTACTTC. Its protein is CSARPRLDREQYF.

V is TRBV20-1 and J is TRBJ2-7, with D perhaps given as TRBD1 or TRBD2 (5 bases each). The last part of the DNA fits TRBJ2-5 better; the J call may be wrong. Germline V CDR1 and CDR2: DFQATT, SNEGSKA (reference sequence). CDR3 length equals 12 residues. In DNA, the CDR3 is TGCAGTGCTAGGGGGGAGATAGAGACCCAGTACTTC. This codes for CSARGEIETQYF.

At least ten counts were recorded for this clonotype. V and J are TRBV7-2 and TRBJ2-1, with D possibly being TRBD1 (7 bases). This CDR3 contains 16 residues. Trimming cost V 3 bases and J 1 base, with 13 bases left between them. From germline, CDR1 is SGHTA and CDR2 FQGNSA. In nucleotides, the CDR3 is TGTGCCAGCAGCTTCCCCCCAGGGGGGTCCTACAATGAGCAGTTCTTC. Amino acid sequence: CASSFPPGGSYNEQFF. Based on the CDR3 plus reference TRBV7-2 and TRBJ2-1, the full variable domain is GAGVSQSPSNKVTEKGKDVELRCDPISGHTALYWYRQSLGQGLEFLIYFQGNSAPDKSGLPSDRFSAERTGGSVSTLTIQRTQQEDSAVYLCASSFPPGGSYNEQFFGPGTRLTVL.

The V gene is TRBV27, the J gene TRBJ2-5, with D perhaps assigned TRBD1 or TRBD2 (5 bases each). V dropped 5 bases and J dropped 0 bases, with 13 bases sitting between them. The CDR3 consists of 15 residues. Germline CDR1 reads MNHEY; CDR2 reads SMNVEV (reference sequence). CDR3 sequence reads: CASSGGQAYQETQYF. The CDR3 DNA reads TGTGCCAGCAGTGGAGGACAAGCGTACCAAGAGACCCAGTACTTC.

V usage is TRBV20-1 and J usage is TRBJ2-5, with 7 nucleotides matching TRBD2. This CDR3 is built from 13 residues. V lost 4 bases to trimming and J lost 2 bases; unmatched junction nucleotides: 4. Germline V gene data show CDR1 as DFQATT and CDR2 as SNEGSKA (reference sequence). CDR3 protein: CSAKRGAQETQYF. In DNA, the CDR3 is TGCAGTGCTAAGCGGGGTGCGCAAGAGACCCAGTACTTC.

The genes are TRBV7-2 and TRBJ2-5; D is unclear. Germline assignment: CDR1 SGHTA and CDR2 FQGNSA. V lost 2 bases, J lost 2 bases, and 9 bases lay in between. This CDR3 has 14 amino acids. This CDR3 is CASSLSQKQETQYF. CDR3 nucleotide sequence: TGTGCCAGCAGCTTATCTCAGAAGCAAGAGACCCAGTACTTC.

As to this clonotype: This may stem from a read error, because a much larger clone lies one nucleotide away. The rearrangement uses TRBV3-1 and TRBJ2-1; TRBD2 matches 12 bases. This CDR3 has 16 amino acids. The germline V gene encodes CDR1 LGHDT and CDR2 YNNKEL (reference sequence). The CDR3 protein is CAGSHWTSGKGNEQFF. The CDR3 bases are TGTGCCGGCAGCCACTGGACTAGCGGGAAAGGCAATGAGCAGTTCTTC.

This clonotype was seen ten or more times. The V gene is TRBV20-1, the J gene TRBJ1-2; D unclear. Trimming left V 5 bases short and J 5 bases short, with 18 bases between. This CDR3 has 14 residues. The V gene's germline CDR1 is DFQATT and CDR2 SNEGSKA (reference sequence). As DNA, the CDR3 is TGCAGTGCTGGAGCGGGAGTCGGAACTTATGGCTACACCTTC. It codes for CSAGAGVGTYGYTF.

The chain combines TRBV3-1 with TRBJ2-4; no definite D call. The J call may be faulty, since TRBJ2-7 better matches the DNA end. There are 12 residues in the CDR3. Germline V gene data show CDR1 as LGHDT and CDR2 as YNNKEL (reference sequence). CDR3 amino acids: CASSPGWHEQYF. DNA for the CDR3: TGTGCCAGCAGTCCCGGGTGGCACGAGCAGTACTTC.

This chain links TRBV5-1 with TRBJ2-7, with TRBD1 matching 8 bases. The trim removed 1 base at V and 0 bases at J, leaving 3 bases unmatched. Germline values: CDR1 SGHRS, CDR2 YFSETQ. The CDR3 contains 15 residues. CDR3 residues: CASSLSGGHSYEQYF. DNA for the CDR3: TGCGCCAGCAGCTTGTCAGGGGGCCACTCCTACGAGCAGTACTTC.

V is TRBV25-1 and J is TRBJ2-7; no clear D. The CDR3 has 12 residues. Deletions cut 3 bases from V and 6 bases from J, with 9 bases between. CDR1 MGHDK and CDR2 SYGVNS come from the germline V gene. This CDR3 is CASSESMGEQYF. The CDR3 nucleotides are TGTGCCAGCAGTGAGTCGATGGGCGAGCAGTACTTC.

This clonotype was observed a handful of times. This chain connects TRBV9 to TRBJ2-5, with D hard to call. This CDR3 is built from 13 residues. Germline values: CDR1 SGDLS, CDR2 YYNGEE. Deletions cut 3 bases from V and 5 bases from J, with 11 bases between. CDR3 loop: CASSEAPRETQYF. The CDR3 nucleotides are TGTGCCAGCAGCGAGGCCCCCCGGGAGACCCAGTACTTC.

The chain couples TRBV7-3 to TRBJ2-1; D perhaps matches TRBD1 (5 bases). V lost 6 bases, J lost 10 bases, and 13 bases lay in between. This CDR3 spans 12 amino acids. Germline V gene lookup returns CDR1 SGHTA and CDR2 FQGTGA. CDR3 protein: CASSGAGQEQFF. CDR3 DNA: TGTGCCAGCAGTGGGGCCGGGCAGGAGCAGTTCTTC.

This chain connects TRBV29-1 to TRBJ2-1, with 7 bases that match TRBD2. The CDR3 sequence is 13 residues long. V gave up 3 bases and J gave up 5 bases; unmatched junction bases: 4. From germline, CDR1 is SQVTM and CDR2 ANQGSEA. CDR3 bases: TGCAGCGTTGATTTGCTAGCGGACAATGAGCAGTTCTTC. The encoded protein is CSVDLLADNEQFF.

This clonotype has only a few counts. V gene TRBV10-3 combines with J gene TRBJ1-4, with a weak D call TRBD1 (5 bases). Trimming took off 2 bases at V and 4 bases at J, with 11 bases between the two ends. This CDR3 region has 15 residues. Germline CDR1 reads ENHRY; CDR2 reads SYGVKD. The CDR3 spells CAISETGTVNEKLFF. In nucleotides, the CDR3 is TGTGCCATCAGTGAGACCGGGACTGTTAATGAAAAACTGTTTTTT.